This entry lists 25 T cell receptor beta chains sequenced from one sample in a study of blood T cell repertoires in COVID-19 (dated by TCRdb to 2019 to 2021). The method behind the library was the immunoSEQ multiplex PCR assay. TCRdb mirrors the immuneACCESS table, restricted to in-frame sequences. Some clones are absent from its copies; in checked studies, under half trace to an unresolved V gene, and the reason for the others is unknown. This sample has 90,000 to 130,000 clones in its table, and 76% of those were observed once. The ten largest clones represent approximately 3.9% of the sample. The sample consisted of peripheral blood. Receptors originate from a woman older than 75 with acute or convalescent COVID-19.

The rearrangement links TRBV2 to TRBJ1-1, with a possible D match to TRBD1 (5 bases). Trimming removed 1 base from V and 1 base from J, with 10 bases in between. The length of the CDR3 is 15 residues. Germline CDR1 reads SNHLY; CDR2 reads FYNNEI. For the CDR3, the DNA is TGTGCCAGCAGTGAAGGGGGCGCCAGGAACACTGAAGCTTTCTTT. Translation: CASSEGGARNTEAFF.

The V and J genes are TRBV7-2 and TRBJ1-2; D possibly corresponds to TRBD1 (6 bases). Germline V lookup: CDR1 SGHTA, CDR2 FQGNSA. CDR3 length equals 14 residues. V was cut by 4 bases and J by 5 bases, with 14 bases left in between. Here the CDR3 reads CASSSQGILYGYTF. Here the CDR3 DNA reads TGTGCCAGCAGCTCGCAGGGGATATTATATGGCTACACCTTC.

The gene calls are TRBV30 and TRBJ1-4; the match to TRBD1 covers 9 bases. Trimming cost V 5 bases and J 6 bases; bases outside gene matches: 7. The CDR3 is 14 amino acids. Germline V gene data show CDR1 as GTSNPN and CDR2 as SVGIG (reference sequence). CDR3 amino acids: CAWGPGTGYEKLFF. DNA for the CDR3: TGTGCCTGGGGACCCGGGACAGGGTATGAAAAACTGTTTTTT.

This chain uses TRBV19 with TRBJ2-5; possibly TRBD1 for D (6 bases). V was trimmed by 0 bases and J by 1 base, leaving 15 bases between them. Germline V gene lookup returns CDR1 LNHDA and CDR2 SQIVND (reference sequence). This CDR3 has 17 amino acids. The CDR3 here is CASSIDKLPTGQETQYF. Written as DNA, the CDR3 is TGTGCCAGTAGTATAGATAAGCTCCCGACAGGCCAAGAGACCCAGTACTTC.

This clone was counted a single time. Additional DNA sequences in this sample encode the identical CDR3. The chain has TRBV7-9 and TRBJ1-6; D perhaps matches TRBD1 (5 bases). V shed 2 bases and J shed 9 bases, with 14 bases lying between them. This CDR3 has 15 residues. Germline V gene data show CDR1 as SEHNR and CDR2 as FQNEAQ (reference sequence). The CDR3 loop is CASSLPGQGGSPLHF. CDR3 sequence (DNA): TGTGCCAGCAGCTTACCAGGCCAGGGAGGTTCACCCCTCCACTTT.

The rearrangement uses TRBV5-1 and TRBJ1-1; 7 bases are shared with TRBD1. The germline V gene encodes CDR1 SGHRS and CDR2 YFSETQ. V lost 6 bases, J lost 3 bases, and 8 bases stayed unmatched. This CDR3 spans 14 amino acids. For the CDR3, the DNA is TGCGCCAGCAAGATACAGGGGTCCCACACTGAAGCTTTCTTT. Translated: CASKIQGSHTEAFF.

This clone was observed a handful of times. The chain combines TRBV7-2 with TRBJ2-3; D is ambiguous. The CDR3 spans 14 residues. Germline CDR1 is SGHTA and CDR2 is FQGNSA. V was trimmed by 1 base and J by 2 bases, leaving 7 bases between them. CDR3 sequence: CASSLGIYTDTQYF. The CDR3 DNA reads TGTGCCAGCAGCTTAGGTATATACACAGATACGCAGTATTTT.

The DNA for the CDR3 is TGTGCCAGCAGCAAGCAGGGGGTTAACTACGAGCAGTACTTC. It yields the protein CASSKQGVNYEQYF. The chain is built from TRBV21-1 and TRBJ2-7; TRBD1 is taken as the D call from the table, unchecked against the DNA. TRBV21-1 is described as a pseudogene. CDR3 size: 14 residues.

The rearrangement uses TRBV2 and TRBJ2-2, with D perhaps TRBD2 (5 bases). Per the germline V gene, CDR1 is SNHLY and CDR2 is FYNNEI. V was trimmed by 4 bases and J by 2 bases, leaving 14 bases between them. The CDR3 loop spans 16 amino acids. The CDR3 spells CASSVGGLGNTGELFF. CDR3 DNA sequence: TGTGCCAGCAGTGTAGGAGGATTGGGAAACACCGGGGAGCTGTTTTTT. The whole variable domain, filled in from reference TRBV2 and TRBJ2-2, reads EPEVTQTPSHQVTQMGQEVILRCVPISNHLYFYWYRQILGQKVEFLVSFYNNEISEKSEIFDDQFSVERPDGSNFTLKIRSTKLEDSAMYFCASSVGGLGNTGELFFGEGSRLTVL.

This clone was found once. The chain joins TRBV7-9 to TRBJ1-1, with no clear D. The CDR3 consists of 14 residues. V dropped 3 bases and J dropped 3 bases, with 11 bases sitting between them. In germline, CDR1 is SEHNR, CDR2 FQNEAQ (reference sequence). Here the CDR3 reads CASSLSYTDTEAFF. The CDR3 region has the DNA TGTGCCAGCAGCTTGTCTTATACGGACACTGAAGCTTTCTTT.

The CDR3 spells CASSLGPAAGDGTQYF. The DNA of the CDR3 is TGTGCCAGCAGCTTAGGCCCTGCAGCGGGAGACGGGACCCAGTACTTC. V is TRBV11-2 and J is TRBJ2-5; TRBD2 matches at 8 bases. This CDR3 is built from 16 residues. The V gene's germline CDR1 is SGHAT and CDR2 FQNNGV. Trimming removed 1 base from V and 7 bases from J; junction bases left unmatched: 11.

This clone was found once. The rearrangement joins TRBV5-6 to TRBJ1-1, with unresolved D. Trimming pared 7 bases from V and 0 bases from J, leaving 13 bases between. The length of the CDR3 is 14 residues. The germline V gene has CDR1 SGHDT and CDR2 YYEEEE. CDR3 DNA sequence: TGTGCCAGCGTCATACAGCACATGAACACTGAAGCTTTCTTT. Its protein is CASVIQHMNTEAFF.

This clone has just a few counts. J is TRBJ1-6 and V is TRBV27; tentative D call: TRBD1 (5 bases). The V end was cut by 4 bases, the J end by 5 bases, with 12 bases between. The CDR3 extends over 15 amino acids. From germline, CDR1 is MNHEY and CDR2 SMNVEV (reference sequence). CDR3 protein: CASSYQTDHNSPLHF. CDR3 sequence (DNA): TGTGCCAGCAGTTACCAGACAGACCATAATTCACCCCTCCACTTT.

The gene calls are TRBV9 and TRBJ1-1; D gene ambiguous. V lost 2 bases to trimming and J lost 0 bases, with 8 bases between them. Germline V lookup: CDR1 SGDLS, CDR2 YYNGEE. The CDR3 loop spans 14 amino acids. The chain's CDR3 is CASSVANLNTEAFF. CDR3 sequence (DNA): TGTGCCAGCAGCGTCGCTAACTTGAACACTGAAGCTTTCTTT.

The CDR3 DNA follows: TGTGCCAGCAGTGATCAGGCGGGGGGCTACACCTTC. The encoded protein is CASSDQAGGYTF. V is TRBV28 and J is TRBJ1-2; D unclear. The CDR3 spans 12 residues. Germline V CDR1 and CDR2: MDHEN, SYDVKM. Trimming pared 5 bases from V and 8 bases from J, leaving 12 bases between.

The rearrangement uses TRBV6-1 and TRBJ1-2; D possibly corresponds to TRBD1 (5 bases). This CDR3 is built from 13 residues. The V end was cut by 0 bases, the J end by 8 bases, with 10 bases between. The V gene's germline CDR1 is MNHNS and CDR2 SASEGT. CDR3 bases: TGTGCCAGCAGTGAAGCAAGACAGACCGGCTACACCTTC. Translated: CASSEARQTGYTF.

This clone was detected only a few times. J is TRBJ1-5 and V is TRBV20-1; D remains unclear. The ends were cut back, 1 base at V and 16 bases at J, with 14 bases in the middle. There are 11 residues in the CDR3. Germline V gene sequence: CDR1 DFQATT, CDR2 SNEGSKA (reference sequence). The CDR3 DNA follows: TGCAGTGCTAGAGGGTCTGGAGGGAATCATTTT. It codes for CSARGSGGNHF.

This chain uses TRBV2 with TRBJ2-7, with 11 nucleotides matching TRBD2. The V gene's germline CDR1 is SNHLY and CDR2 FYNNEI. The junction had 5 bases not matched to a gene; V was cut back by 2 bases and J by 5 bases. The CDR3 sequence is 15 residues long. DNA of the CDR3: TGTGCCAGCAGTGAATCCCTAGCGGGAGGTCACGAGCAGTACTTC. Amino acid sequence: CASSESLAGGHEQYF.

V and J are TRBV5-1 and TRBJ1-6, with D perhaps TRBD1 (5 bases). V was shortened by 1 base and J by 3 bases, with 8 bases between the two germline ends. CDR1 SGHRS and CDR2 YFSETQ come from the germline V gene. CDR3 length: 15 residues. This CDR3 is CASSLMQGYNSPLHF. The CDR3 DNA sequence: TGCGCCAGCAGCTTGATGCAGGGCTATAATTCACCCCTCCACTTT.

The J gene is TRBJ2-1, the V gene TRBV7-9, with TRBD2 as a possible D gene (7 bases). V shed 1 base and J shed 2 bases, with 9 bases lying between them. Germline V CDR1 and CDR2: SEHNR, FQNEAQ (reference sequence). CDR3 length equals 15 residues. This CDR3 reads CASSLVGGPYNEQFF. CDR3 sequence (DNA): TGTGCCAGCAGCTTAGTCGGGGGGCCCTACAATGAGCAGTTCTTC.

The genes are TRBV5-1 and TRBJ1-4; TRBD1 aligns across 8 bases. The ends lost 0 bases at V and 8 bases at J; junction bases unmatched: 12. The CDR3 extends over 17 amino acids. Germline V gene lookup returns CDR1 SGHRS and CDR2 YFSETQ. The CDR3 reads CASSLGQGQFGIEKLFF. The DNA for the CDR3 is TGCGCCAGCAGCTTGGGACAGGGGCAGTTCGGAATCGAAAAACTGTTTTTT.

This sequence joins TRBV7-9 and TRBJ2-7; the match to TRBD1 covers 7 bases. The V and J ends lost 3 bases and 3 bases, in that order; junction bases with no gene match: 11. This CDR3 spans 16 amino acids. Germline V gene lookup returns CDR1 SEHNR and CDR2 FQNEAQ (reference sequence). CDR3: CASSFPRGQLSYEQYF. In DNA, the CDR3 is TGTGCCAGCAGCTTTCCGAGGGGGCAACTCAGCTACGAGCAGTACTTC.

The V call is TRBV10-3, the J call TRBJ1-5; maybe TRBD1 (6 bases). Trimming cost V 5 bases and J 4 bases, with 9 bases left between them. This CDR3 is 13 amino acids long. Per germline, CDR1 ENHRY and CDR2 SYGVKD. CDR3 DNA: TGTGCCATCAGTCATGACAGGAATCAGCCCCAGCATTTT. Amino acid sequence: CAISHDRNQPQHF.

The genes are TRBV7-3 and TRBJ2-2; 8 positions match TRBD1. Trimming cost V 3 bases and J 0 bases; bases outside gene matches: 3. Germline CDR1 and CDR2: SGHTA and FQGTGA. The CDR3 is 16 amino acids. CDR3 bases: TGTGCCAGCAGCTTGCCGGGACAGGCGAACACCGGGGAGCTGTTTTTT. This encodes CASSLPGQANTGELFF.

The chain combines TRBV28 with TRBJ1-5; TRBD1 matches 7 bases. Trimming removed 1 base from V and 3 bases from J; junction bases left unmatched: 15. Germline assignment: CDR1 MDHEN and CDR2 SYDVKM. The length of the CDR3 is 19 residues. DNA of the CDR3: TGTGCCAGCAGTTTATTCAACGGAAGGGGGACAGCCCACAATCAGCCCCAGCATTTT. It translates to CASSLFNGRGTAHNQPQHF.